This TCR beta chain was found in a study of CD4+ T cells in melanoma (dated by TCRdb to about 2022). For context, the study as a whole: The study examined neoantigen-specific CD4+ T cells in human melanoma.

The donors were people with melanoma. Library generation was performed with the immunoSEQ multiplex PCR assay. What TCRdb holds here is the immuneACCESS table cut down to in-frame rearrangements. Part of the clones is not present; checked against another copy, under half of the missing clones reflect an unresolved V gene, and the others are unexplained. The sample table contains around 50,000 clones; only one count was recorded for approximately 89% of them. About 12% of the sample rests with the top ten. The paper as a whole reports these results and caveats: According to the report, neoantigen-specific CD4+ T cells in melanoma displayed diverse differentiation states. The report described a correlation between neoantigen-specific CD4+ T cells and the function of CD8+ T cells, macrophages and B cells.

As concerns this clone: Its antigen remains undetermined. No base quality values were provided; no much bigger clone lies one nucleotide off.

At the junction V is shortened by 0 bases and J by 0 bases, with 9 bases in between. The CDR3 has 15 amino acids, counting the end cysteine and phenylalanine. Of the read, only the CDR3 DNA is kept; its 45 bases are in frame from base 1. The germline V gene supplies CDR1 SGDLS and CDR2 YYNGEE. The chain couples TRBV9 to TRBJ1-1; TRBD1 is possibly the D segment (5 matching bases). The sample taken for sequencing was peripheral blood. The source is a human donor with melanoma. The DNA is TGTGCCAGCAGCGTAGGGGGAGGGGTGAACACTGAAGCTTTCTTT. It translates as CASSVGGGVNTEAFF.